This T cell receptor (beta chain) is from a study of CD8 T cells in Susac syndrome. CDR3 length: 13 amino acids. V was trimmed by 3 bases and J by 2 bases, leaving 8 bases between them. Germline V gene lookup returns CDR1 SGHTA and CDR2 FQGNSA. The RNA, roughly 0.5 to 1 ug, was put through reverse transcription using random hexamers. By means of immunoSEQ multiplex PCR, TCR beta CDR3 spanning 54 Vbeta and 13 Jbeta underwent amplification. In TCRdb, the immunoSEQ multiplex PCR reads were re-called with MiXCR into one record per CDR3 protein. The repertoire holds about 90,000 distinct CDR3 sequences, with over 85% as singletons.

The source material was CD8+ T cells from PBMCs. The clonotype was recovered from a human donor in good health. The chain carries TRBV7-2 and TRBJ2-7; either TRBD1 or TRBD2 may fit D (5 bases each). DNA for the CDR3: TGTGCCAGCAGCTTCGGGGACCCCTACGAGCAGTACTTC. Translated: CASSFGDPYEQYF.